This T cell receptor (beta chain) stems from a study of shared T cell receptors in the human thymus. Some clones are missing from TCRdb's copy, which holds only in-frame ones; the method was immunoSEQ multiplex PCR. The sample contains roughly 710,000 clones, approximately 83% of which appear only once. The V and J ends lost 3 bases and 8 bases respectively, with 26 bases between them. CDR1 is MDHEN and CDR2 is SYDVKM in the germline V gene. The CDR3 length is 18 residues. In addition, the sample was reused for a study of human thymus T cells. As that report states: Immunologically healthy infants in Finland undergoing congenital heart defect surgery were the donors. The thymus tissue came from resections taken during corrective heart surgery. It looked as if thymic and blood repertoires used V and J genes in a biased way. Unrelated individuals had highly overlapping thymic repertoires, as reported in related research.

The source is a girl in the first two years of life with a congenital heart defect. This rearrangement joins TRBV28 to TRBJ2-1; possible D gene TRBD2, 7 bases. The sample comprised thymocytes. CDR3 sequence: CASSFSPRRGGPRDEQFF. The CDR3 DNA reads as TGTGCCAGCAGTTTCTCTCCCCGGAGGGGGGGGCCGAGGGATGAGCAGTTCTTC.